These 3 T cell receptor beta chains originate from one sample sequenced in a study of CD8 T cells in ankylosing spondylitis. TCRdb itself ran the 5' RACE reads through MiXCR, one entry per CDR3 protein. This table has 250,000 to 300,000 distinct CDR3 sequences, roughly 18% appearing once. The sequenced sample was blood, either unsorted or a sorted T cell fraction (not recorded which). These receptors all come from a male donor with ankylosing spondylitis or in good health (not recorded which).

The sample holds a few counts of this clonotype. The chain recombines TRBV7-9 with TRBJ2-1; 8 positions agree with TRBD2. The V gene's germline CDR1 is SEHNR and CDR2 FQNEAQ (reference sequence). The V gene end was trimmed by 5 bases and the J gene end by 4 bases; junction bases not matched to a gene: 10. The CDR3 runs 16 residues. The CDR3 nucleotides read TGTGCCAGCAGCCCCGTGAGAGCGGGAGAGTACAATGAGCAGTTCTTC. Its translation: CASSPVRAGEYNEQFF.

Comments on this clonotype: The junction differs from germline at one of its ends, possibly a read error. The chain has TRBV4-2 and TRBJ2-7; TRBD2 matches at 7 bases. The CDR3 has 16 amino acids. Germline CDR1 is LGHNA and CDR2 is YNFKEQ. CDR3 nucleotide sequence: TGTGCCAGCGGCCAGGAGGACGGGGGGAGCACCTACGAGCAGTACTTC. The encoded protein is CASGQEDGGSTYEQYF.

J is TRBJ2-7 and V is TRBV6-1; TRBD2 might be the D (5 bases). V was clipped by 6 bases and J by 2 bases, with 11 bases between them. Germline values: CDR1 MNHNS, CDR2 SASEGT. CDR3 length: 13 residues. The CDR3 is CASRPGITYEQYF. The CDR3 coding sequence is TGTGCCAGCAGGCCCGGGATAACCTACGAGCAGTACTTC.